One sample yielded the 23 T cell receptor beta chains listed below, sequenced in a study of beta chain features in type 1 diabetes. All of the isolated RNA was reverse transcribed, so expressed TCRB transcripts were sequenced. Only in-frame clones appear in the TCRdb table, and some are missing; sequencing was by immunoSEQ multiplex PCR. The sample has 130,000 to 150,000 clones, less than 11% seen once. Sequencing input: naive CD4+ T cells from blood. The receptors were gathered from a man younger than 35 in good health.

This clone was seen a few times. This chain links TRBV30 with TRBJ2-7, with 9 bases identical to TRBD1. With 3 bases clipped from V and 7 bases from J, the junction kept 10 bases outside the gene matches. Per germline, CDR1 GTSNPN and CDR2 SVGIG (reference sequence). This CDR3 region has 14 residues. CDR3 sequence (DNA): TGTGCCTGGAGCCTCGGGACAGGGAGGTGGGAGCAGTACTTC. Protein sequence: CAWSLGTGRWEQYF.

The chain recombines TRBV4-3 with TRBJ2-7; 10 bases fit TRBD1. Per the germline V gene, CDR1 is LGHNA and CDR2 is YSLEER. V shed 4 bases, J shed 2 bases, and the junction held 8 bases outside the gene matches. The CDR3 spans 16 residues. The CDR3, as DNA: TGCGCCAGCAGCCGAGAGGGCGGGACAGGGGCCTACGAGCAGTACTTC. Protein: CASSREGGTGAYEQYF.

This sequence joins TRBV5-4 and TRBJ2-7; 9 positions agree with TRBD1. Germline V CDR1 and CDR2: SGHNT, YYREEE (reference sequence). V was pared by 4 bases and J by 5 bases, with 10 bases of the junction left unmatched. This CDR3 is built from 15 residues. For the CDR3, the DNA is TGTGCCAGCAGCGCGGGGACAGGGAGTTGGAACGAGCAGTACTTC. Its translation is CASSAGTGSWNEQYF.

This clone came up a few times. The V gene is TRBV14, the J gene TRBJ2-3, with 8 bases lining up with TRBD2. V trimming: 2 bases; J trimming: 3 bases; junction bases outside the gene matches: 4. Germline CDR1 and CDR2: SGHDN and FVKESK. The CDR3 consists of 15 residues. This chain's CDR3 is CASSQLAGWTDTQYF. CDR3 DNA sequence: TGTGCCAGCAGCCAATTAGCGGGGTGGACAGATACGCAGTATTTT.

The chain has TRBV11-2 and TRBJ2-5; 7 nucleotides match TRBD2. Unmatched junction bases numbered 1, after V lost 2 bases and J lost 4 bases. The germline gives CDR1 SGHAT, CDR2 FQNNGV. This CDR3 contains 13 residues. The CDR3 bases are TGTGCCAGCAGCTTAACTAGCGCAGAGACCCAGTACTTC. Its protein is CASSLTSAETQYF.

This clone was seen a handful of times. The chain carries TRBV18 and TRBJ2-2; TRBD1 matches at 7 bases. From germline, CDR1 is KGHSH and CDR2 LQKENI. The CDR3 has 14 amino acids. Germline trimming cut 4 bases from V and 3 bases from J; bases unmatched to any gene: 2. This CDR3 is CASSQGADTGELFF. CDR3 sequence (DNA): TGTGCCAGCTCACAGGGGGCGGACACCGGGGAGCTGTTTTTT.

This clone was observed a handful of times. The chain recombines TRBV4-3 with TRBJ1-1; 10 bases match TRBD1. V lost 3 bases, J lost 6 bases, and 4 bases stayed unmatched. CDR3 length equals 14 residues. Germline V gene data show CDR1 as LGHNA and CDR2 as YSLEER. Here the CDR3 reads CASSQGQGYAEAFF. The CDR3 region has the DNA TGCGCCAGCAGCCAGGGACAGGGGTATGCTGAAGCTTTCTTT.

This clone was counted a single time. CDR3 sequence: CASMKGYTTDTQYF. The CDR3 nucleotides read TGTGCCAGCATGAAGGGGTATACCACAGATACGCAGTATTTT. This rearrangement joins TRBV6-5 to TRBJ2-3; D perhaps matches TRBD1 (5 bases). There are 14 residues in the CDR3. Germline values: CDR1 MNHEY, CDR2 SVGAGI. V was pared by 7 bases and J by 2 bases, with 13 bases between.

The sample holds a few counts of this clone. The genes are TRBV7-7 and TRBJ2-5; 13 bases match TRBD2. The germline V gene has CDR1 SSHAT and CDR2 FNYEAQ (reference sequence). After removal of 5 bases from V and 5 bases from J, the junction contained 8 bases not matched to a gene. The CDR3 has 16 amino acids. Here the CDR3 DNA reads TGTGCCAGCAGCCCAGGACTAGCGGGGGCGTGGGAGACCCAGTACTTC. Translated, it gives CASSPGLAGAWETQYF.

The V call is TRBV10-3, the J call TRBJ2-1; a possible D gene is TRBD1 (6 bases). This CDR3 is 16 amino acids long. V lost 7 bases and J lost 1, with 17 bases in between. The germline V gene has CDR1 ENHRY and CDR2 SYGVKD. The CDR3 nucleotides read TGTGCCATCACCAGAAGTTCGGACAGATCCTACAATGAGCAGTTCTTC. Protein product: CAITRSSDRSYNEQFF.

The CDR3 DNA is TGTGCCAGCTCGCCGGGACTAGCGGGCACCGGGGAGCTGTTTTTT. Translation gives CASSPGLAGTGELFF. The chain recombines TRBV18 with TRBJ2-2; 12 bases match TRBD2. CDR1 and CDR2 (germline): KGHSH, LQKENI. V trimming: 6 bases; J trimming: 4 bases; junction bases outside the gene matches: 3. This CDR3 is 15 amino acids long.

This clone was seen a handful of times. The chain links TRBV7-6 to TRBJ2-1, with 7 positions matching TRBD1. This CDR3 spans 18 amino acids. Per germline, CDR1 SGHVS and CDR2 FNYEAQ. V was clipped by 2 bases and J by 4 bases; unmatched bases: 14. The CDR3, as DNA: TGTGCCAGCAGCTTAACCCCGGATCCGGGACAGCCTTACAATGAGCAGTTCTTC. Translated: CASSLTPDPGQPYNEQFF.

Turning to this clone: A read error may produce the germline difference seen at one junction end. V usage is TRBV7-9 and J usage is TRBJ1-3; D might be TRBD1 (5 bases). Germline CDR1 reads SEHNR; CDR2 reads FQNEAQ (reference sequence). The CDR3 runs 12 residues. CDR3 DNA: TGTGCCAGCAGCTTAGTGGAAAGGACACTCGATTTC. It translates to CASSLVERTLDF.

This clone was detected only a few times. Here the CDR3 reads CASSEGTGINSPLHF. Written as DNA, the CDR3 is TGTGCCAGCAGTGAAGGGACAGGGATTAATTCACCCCTCCACTTT. V gene TRBV2 combines with J gene TRBJ1-6, with TRBD1 identical over 8 bases. The ends lost 1 base at V and 6 bases at J; junction bases unmatched: 2. Germline CDR1 reads SNHLY; CDR2 reads FYNNEI. CDR3 length: 15 residues.

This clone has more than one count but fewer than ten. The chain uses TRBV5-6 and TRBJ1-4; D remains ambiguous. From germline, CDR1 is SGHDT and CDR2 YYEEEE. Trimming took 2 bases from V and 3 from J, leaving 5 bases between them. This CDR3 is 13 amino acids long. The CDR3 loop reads CASSLTANEKLFF. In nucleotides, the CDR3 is TGTGCCAGCAGCTTAACAGCTAATGAAAAACTGTTTTTT.

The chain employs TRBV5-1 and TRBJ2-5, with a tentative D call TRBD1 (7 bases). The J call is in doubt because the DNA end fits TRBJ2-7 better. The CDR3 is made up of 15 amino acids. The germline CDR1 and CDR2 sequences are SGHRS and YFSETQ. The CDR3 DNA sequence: TGCGCCAGCAGCTTGGTCGCAGGGGGGACGGACGAGCAGTACTTC. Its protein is CASSLVAGGTDEQYF.

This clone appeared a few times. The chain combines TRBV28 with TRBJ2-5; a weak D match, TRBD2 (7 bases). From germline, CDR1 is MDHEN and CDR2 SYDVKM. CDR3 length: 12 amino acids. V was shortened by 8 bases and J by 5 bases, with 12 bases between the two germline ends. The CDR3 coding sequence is TGTGCCAGCCGGGGGGCGGGTGAGACCCAGTACTTC. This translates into CASRGAGETQYF.

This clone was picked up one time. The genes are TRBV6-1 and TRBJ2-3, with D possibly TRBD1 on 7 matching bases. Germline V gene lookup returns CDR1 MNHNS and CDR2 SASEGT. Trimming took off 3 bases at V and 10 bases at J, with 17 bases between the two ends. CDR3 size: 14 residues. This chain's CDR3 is CASSDPTGAGSQYF. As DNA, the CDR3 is TGTGCCAGCAGTGACCCTACAGGGGCGGGGTCGCAGTATTTT.

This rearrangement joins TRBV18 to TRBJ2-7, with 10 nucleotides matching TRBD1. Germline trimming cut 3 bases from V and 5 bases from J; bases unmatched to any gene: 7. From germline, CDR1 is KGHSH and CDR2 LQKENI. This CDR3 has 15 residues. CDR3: CASSPGTGVLHEQYF. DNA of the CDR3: TGTGCCAGCTCACCCGGGACAGGGGTCCTCCACGAGCAGTACTTC.

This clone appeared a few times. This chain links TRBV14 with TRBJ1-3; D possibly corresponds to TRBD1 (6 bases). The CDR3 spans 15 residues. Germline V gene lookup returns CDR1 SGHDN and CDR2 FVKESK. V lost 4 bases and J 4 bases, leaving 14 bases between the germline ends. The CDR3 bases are TGTGCCAGCAGCCCACAGGGTTTTCCCGGAAACACCATATATTTT. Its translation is CASSPQGFPGNTIYF.

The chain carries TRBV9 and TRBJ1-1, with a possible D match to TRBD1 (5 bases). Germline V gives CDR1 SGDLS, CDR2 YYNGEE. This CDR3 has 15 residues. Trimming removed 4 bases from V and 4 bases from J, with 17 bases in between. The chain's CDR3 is CASSSAQGSFTEAFF. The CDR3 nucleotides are TGTGCCAGCAGCTCCGCTCAGGGAAGTTTCACTGAAGCTTTCTTT.

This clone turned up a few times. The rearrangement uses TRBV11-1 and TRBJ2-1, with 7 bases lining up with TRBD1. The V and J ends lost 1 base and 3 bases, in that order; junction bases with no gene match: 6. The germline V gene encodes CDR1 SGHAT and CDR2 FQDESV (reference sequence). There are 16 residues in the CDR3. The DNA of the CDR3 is TGTGCCAGCAGCTTAGTTAGACAGGGAAGCTACAATGAGCAGTTCTTC. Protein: CASSLVRQGSYNEQFF.

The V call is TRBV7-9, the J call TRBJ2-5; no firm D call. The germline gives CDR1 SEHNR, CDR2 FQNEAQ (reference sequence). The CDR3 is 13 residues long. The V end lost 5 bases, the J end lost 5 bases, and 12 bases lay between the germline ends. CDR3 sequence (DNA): TGTGCCAGCAGCACAAGAGCGTCGGAGACCCAGTACTTC. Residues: CASSTRASETQYF.